This T cell receptor beta chain stems from a study of sequential checkpoint blockade in melanoma. Sequenced by immunoSEQ multiplex PCR; TCRdb stores in-frame clones only, minus some. Among 7,000 to 9,500 clones listed, 20% to 30% were seen once. Trimming left V 5 bases short and J 0 bases short, with 12 bases between. The CDR3 has 15 residues. Germline CDR1 reads SGHNT; CDR2 reads YENEEA. At least ten counts were recorded for this clone. Treatment defined: randomized to nivolumab then ipilimumab (arm A) or the reverse (arm B). The specimen comprised tumor tissue (inferred from file names), sampled from a patient given nivolumab and ipilimumab in sequence. V and J are TRBV11-3 and TRBJ2-3; D gene uncertain. The TCR was taken from a human donor with melanoma. The CDR3 sequence is CASSILEASTDTQYF. CDR3 nucleotide sequence: TGTGCCAGCAGCATACTCGAGGCTAGCACAGATACGCAGTATTTT.